The rows below give T cell receptor beta chains drawn from one sample of a study of blood T cell repertoires in COVID-19. Libraries were prepared by immunoSEQ multiplex PCR; TCRdb keeps only in-frame clonotypes and omits some of them. Among about 160,000 clones, roughly 87% were seen once, and the ten largest hold more than 6.5%. The sequenced sample was PBMCs or T cells enriched from blood (not recorded which). Receptor source: a woman aged 45-65 years who had recovered from COVID-19. Both conserved end residues are part of each CDR3. A D gene is named only where the DNA matches it firmly. The listing skips clone size in some rows; elsewhere it reads once, few, many or a size class.

abundance,j_gene,d_gene,v_gene,CDR3nt,CDR3aa
.,TRBJ2-7,TRBD2,TRBV18,TGTGCCAGCTCACCCCCTAGCGGGAGCTACGAGCAGTACTTC,CASSPPSGSYEQYF
.,TRBJ2-7,TRBD2,TRBV3-1/TRBV3-2,TGTGCCAGCGCCCAAGCGGCGACTAGCGGCTACGAGCAGTACTTC,CASAQAATSGYEQYF
.,TRBJ2-7,.,TRBV12-3/TRBV12-4,TGTGCCAGCAGTTTAAGGAGCTACGAGCAGTACTTC,CASSLRSYEQYF
.,TRBJ2-3,.,TRBV5-1,TGCGCCAGCAGAACAGCGGGTGGAGCAGATACGCAGTATTTT,CASRTAGGADTQYF
.,TRBJ2-3,TRBD2,TRBV3-1/TRBV3-2,TGTGCCAGCAGCCAACGGTCTAGCGGGAGGGCAGATACGCAGTATTTT,CASSQRSSGRADTQYF
.,TRBJ1-4,TRBD1,TRBV28,TGTGCCAGTGCCCATTCAGGACAGGGTGGTGAAAAACTGTTTTTT,CASAHSGQGGEKLFF
.,TRBJ1-1,TRBD1,TRBV11-2,TGTGCCAGCAGCTACAGGGGCACCACTGAAGCTTTCTTT,CASSYRGTTEAFF
.,TRBJ1-6,TRBD1,TRBV28,TGTGCCAGCAGCTACAGGGGAGTTGATAATTCACCCCTCCACTTT,CASSYRGVDNSPLHF
.,TRBJ2-1,TRBD2,TRBV5-1,TGCGCCAGCAGCTCCCCGGGACTAGCATTGAATGAGCAGTTCTTC,CASSSPGLALNEQFF
.,TRBJ1-2,.,TRBV29-1,TGCAGCGTTGGTCAGGGCGACTATGGCTACACCTTC,CSVGQGDYGYTF
.,TRBJ1-5,TRBD1,TRBV30,TGTGCCTTCCGGGACAGGGTGGATCAGCCCCAGCATTTT,CAFRDRVDQPQHF
.,TRBJ2-1,TRBD2,TRBV4-3,TGCGCCAGCAGCCAAGATCTCCTAGCGGGAGGAAGGAGCTCCTACAATGAGCAGTTCTTC,CASSQDLLAGGRSSYNEQFF
few,TRBJ1-1,TRBD1,TRBV27,TGTGCCAGCAGTTCCCGGACAGGGGCTTTCTTT,CASSSRTGAFF
.,TRBJ1-2,TRBD1,TRBV9,TGTGCCAGCAGCGCCGGACAGGACTATGGCTACACCTTC,CASSAGQDYGYTF
.,TRBJ1-4,TRBD1,TRBV4-2,TGTGCCAGCAGCCAAACGGGACAGCTTAATGAAAAACTGTTTTTT,CASSQTGQLNEKLFF
.,TRBJ1-2,TRBD1,TRBV9,TGTGCCAGCAGCGCGAGTCCCGGGACAGGGACCCCTGGCTACACCTTC,CASSASPGTGTPGYTF
.,TRBJ1-1,.,TRBV25-1,TGTGCCAGCTCCAGGGATAACACTGAAGCTTTCTTT,CASSRDNTEAFF
.,TRBJ2-3,TRBD2,TRBV27,TGTGCCAGCAGTTTTACAGGGGGCCGCGGACTAGCGGGGCCCCATGGGGATACGCAGTATTTT,CASSFTGGRGLAGPHGDTQYF
.,TRBJ1-1,TRBD1,TRBV19,TGTGCCAGTAGTAACCAAGGGGGCCCGAACACTGAAGCTTTCTTT,CASSNQGGPNTEAFF
.,TRBJ2-1,.,TRBV7-9,TGTGCCAGCAGCTTAGCTCAGGGTCTCTACAATGAGCAGTTCTTC,CASSLAQGLYNEQFF
.,TRBJ2-1,TRBD1,TRBV4-1,TGCGCCAGCAGCCAAGTCAAAGGGACAGGGGCATACAATGAGCAGTTCTTC,CASSQVKGTGAYNEQFF
.,TRBJ1-4,TRBD1,TRBV10-3,TGTGCCATCACCCGGGACAGGGGAGAAAAACTGTTTTTT,CAITRDRGEKLFF
.,TRBJ1-1,.,TRBV19,TGTGCCAGTAGTAGCTGGACATCGAACACTGAAGCTTTCTTT,CASSSWTSNTEAFF
.,TRBJ1-2,TRBD1,TRBV5-4,TGTGCCAGCAGCTTGGGGGATGGACAGGGGAAGGGCTACACCTTC,CASSLGDGQGKGYTF
.,TRBJ2-3,.,TRBV11-3,TGTGCCAGCAGCTCCCGACGGGCGGGGCCAGATACGCAGTATTTT,CASSSRRAGPDTQYF
.,TRBJ2-2,.,TRBV7-2,TGTGCCAGCAGCTTAGTTGCCGGGATAAACACCGGGGAGCTGTTTTTT,CASSLVAGINTGELFF
.,TRBJ1-3,TRBD1,TRBV10-3,TGTGCCATCAGTGATCCAGGGGGAGGAAACACCATATATTTT,CAISDPGGGNTIYF
.,TRBJ2-1,.,TRBV6-5,TGTGCCAGCAGTTTCCCCGGGACACCTTGGGATGAGCAGTTCTTC,CASSFPGTPWDEQFF
.,TRBJ1-2,TRBD1,TRBV5-5,TGTGCCAGCAGCCTACGGACAGGGGAGGATGGCTACACCTTC,CASSLRTGEDGYTF
.,TRBJ1-4,.,TRBV28,TGTGCCAGCAGAGACAGCAACAATGAAAAACTGTTTTTT,CASRDSNNEKLFF
.,TRBJ1-2,.,TRBV19,TGTGCCAGTACCCCCATCGTCAAAGGGCAGGGTGGCTACACCTTC,CASTPIVKGQGGYTF
.,TRBJ2-7,TRBD1,TRBV10-3,TGTGCCATCAGGGAATCCGGACAGGGCACCTACGAGCAGTACTTC,CAIRESGQGTYEQYF
.,TRBJ1-2,.,TRBV15,TGTGCCACCAGCAGAGATAGATCACGTAGCCAGCCCTATGGCTACACCTTC,CATSRDRSRSQPYGYTF
.,TRBJ2-2,.,TRBV6-2/TRBV6-3,TGTGCCAGCAGTTACCTAGGGAGTAGGGTCGGGGAGCTGTTTTTT,CASSYLGSRVGELFF
.,TRBJ1-6,.,TRBV6-5,TGTGCCAGCAGTTACTCCGGTTCAGGGGTTCCTTCACCCCTCCACTTT,CASSYSGSGVPSPLHF
.,TRBJ2-1,TRBD2,TRBV6-5,TGTGCCAGCAGGAAATATGGGACTATCACTAATGAGCAGTTCTTC,CASRKYGTITNEQFF
.,TRBJ2-7,TRBD2,TRBV9,TGTGCCAGCAGCGTAGGGGGGGGTAGGGCCTCCGAGCAGTACTTC,CASSVGGGRASEQYF
.,TRBJ1-2,.,TRBV6-2/TRBV6-3,TGTGCCAGCAGTTACTCGAAAGGGAGACGAGGCTACACCTTC,CASSYSKGRRGYTF
.,TRBJ2-1,.,TRBV5-4,TGTGCCAGCAGCCCTCAAGGGGGAGTCCCCTACAATGAGCAGTTCTTC,CASSPQGGVPYNEQFF
few,TRBJ1-3,.,TRBV5-1,TGCGCCAGCAGCGACCCGGCGGGCTCTGGAAACACCATATATTTT,CASSDPAGSGNTIYF